There are a few counts of the clone carrying this T cell receptor beta chain. Antigen unknown. These data are taken from a study of cytomegalovirus exposure and HLA in healthy donors. Study-wide points: Cytomegalovirus association was assigned to approximately 160 TCR beta chains. CMV antigen specificity of a few CMV-associated chains was confirmed in vitro. According to reports, the classifier identified cytomegalovirus status with high specificity and sensitivity.

TCRdb keeps only in-frame clones here, not all; method: immunoSEQ multiplex PCR. This sample has under 250,000 clones, with less than 90% found just once. There are 14 residues in the CDR3. Germline CDR1 SGHTS, CDR2 YDEGEE. Trimming shortened V by 3 bases and J by 3 bases, and 10 bases separated the two germline ends. The rearrangement uses TRBV5-8 and TRBJ1-5, with no clear D. The source is a woman between 18 and 30 years old in good health and CMV-seronegative. Sequencing was performed on PBMCs. CDR3 protein: CASSSSVPNQPQHF. The CDR3 region has the DNA TGTGCCAGCAGCTCCAGCGTACCCAATCAGCCCCAGCATTTT.